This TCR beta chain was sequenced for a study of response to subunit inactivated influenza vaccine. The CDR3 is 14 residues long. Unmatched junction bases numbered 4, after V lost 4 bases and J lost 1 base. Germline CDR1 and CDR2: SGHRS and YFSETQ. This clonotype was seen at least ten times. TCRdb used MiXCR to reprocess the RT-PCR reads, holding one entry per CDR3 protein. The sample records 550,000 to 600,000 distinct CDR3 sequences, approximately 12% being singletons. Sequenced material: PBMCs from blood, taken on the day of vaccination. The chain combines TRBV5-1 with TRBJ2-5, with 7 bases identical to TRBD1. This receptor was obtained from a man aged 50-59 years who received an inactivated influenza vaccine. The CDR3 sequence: CASSETGFQETQYF. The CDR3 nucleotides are TGCGCCAGCAGCGAGACAGGGTTCCAAGAGACCCAGTACTTC.